One and the same sample provided the 25 T cell receptor beta chains below, sequenced in a study of T cells in Graves' hyperthyroidism and ophthalmopathy. Researchers amplified the TCR beta CDR3 regions from RNA transcripts. HTBI primers were the set used in a first-round RT-PCR of the TCR CDR3. MiXCR, applied by TCRdb to the multiplex PCR reads, yields one record per CDR3 protein. This sample has a few hundred thousand distinct CDR3 sequences, with roughly 15% found just once. Sequenced: blood. All receptors come from a woman in her twenties or thirties with Graves' ophthalmopathy.

The chain links TRBV5-1 to TRBJ2-2; no clear D. This CDR3 spans 12 amino acids. Germline lookup yields CDR1 SGHRS and CDR2 YFSETQ. Trimming left V 5 bases short and J 11 bases short, with 13 bases between. The CDR3 DNA follows: TGCGCCAGCAGATCGGACCTCGGAGAGCTGTTTTTT. It translates to CASRSDLGELFF.

This rearrangement joins TRBV4-1 to TRBJ2-7; D could derive from TRBD1 or TRBD2 (5 bases each). This CDR3 is 15 amino acids long. V was shortened by 3 bases and J by 5 bases, with 17 bases between the two germline ends. Germline CDR1 reads MGHRA; CDR2 reads YSYEKL. This CDR3 reads CASSQTRGARNEQYF. DNA for the CDR3: TGCGCCAGCAGCCAGACAAGAGGGGCCCGGAACGAGCAGTACTTC.

There are many counts of this clonotype. This sequence joins TRBV4-2 and TRBJ1-5; D perhaps matches TRBD1 (6 bases). V lost 0 bases and J lost 5, with 11 bases in between. Germline V gives CDR1 LGHNA, CDR2 YNFKEQ. The CDR3 runs to 15 residues. The CDR3 sequence is CASSQDGTNDQPQHF. DNA of the CDR3: TGTGCCAGCAGCCAAGACGGGACAAATGATCAGCCCCAGCATTTT.

Only a few counts were recorded for this clonotype. V gene TRBV19 combines with J gene TRBJ1-5, with 7 nucleotides matching TRBD1. Germline trimming cut 1 base from V and 0 bases from J; bases unmatched to any gene: 6. CDR1 is LNHDA, CDR2 SQIVND, per germline (reference sequence). The CDR3 is 17 amino acids. CDR3 amino acids: CASSIGAGGHSNQPQHF. The CDR3 coding sequence is TGTGCCAGTAGTATAGGGGCAGGGGGACATAGCAATCAGCCCCAGCATTTT.

This clonotype was seen many times. This chain uses TRBV25-1 with TRBJ2-1; TRBD2 matches at 7 bases. V trimming: 3 bases; J trimming: 6 bases; junction bases outside the gene matches: 5. This CDR3 comprises 14 residues. Germline V gene sequence: CDR1 MGHDK, CDR2 SYGVNS. CDR3 DNA: TGTGCCAGCAGTGACTTCGGGGGGTCCAATGAGCAGTTCTTC. Encoded protein: CASSDFGGSNEQFF. The whole variable domain, filled in from reference TRBV25-1 and TRBJ2-1, reads EADIYQTPRYLVIGTGKKITLECSQTMGHDKMYWYQQDPGMELHLIHYSYGVNSTEKGDLSSESTVSRIRTEHFPLTLESARPSHTSQYLCASSDFGGSNEQFFGPGTRLTVL.

This clonotype was observed a few times. The J gene is TRBJ2-5, the V gene TRBV5-1; the D gene is possibly TRBD1 (6 bases). The CDR3 loop spans 14 amino acids. Trimming took 3 bases from V and 2 from J, leaving 11 bases between them. Germline CDR1 SGHRS, CDR2 YFSETQ. The CDR3 coding sequence is TGCGCCAGCAGCTCGGGGACACCACAAGAGACCCAGTACTTC. Protein: CASSSGTPQETQYF. The entire variable domain, with the rest obtained from reference TRBV5-1 and TRBJ2-5, is as follows: KAGVTQTPRYLIKTRGQQVTLSCSPISGHRSVSWYQQTPGQGLQFLFEYFSETQRNKGNFPGRFSGRQFSNSRSEMNVSTLELGDSALYLCASSSGTPQETQYFGPGTRLLVL.

Ten or more counts support this clonotype. The chain couples TRBV20-1 to TRBJ2-7; tentatively, D is TRBD1 or TRBD2 (6 bases each). Trimming cost V 5 bases and J 0 bases, with 20 bases left between them. The CDR3 consists of 16 residues. The germline CDR1 and CDR2 sequences are DFQATT and SNEGSKA (reference sequence). The CDR3 bases are TGCAGTGCTCGCCCTAGGGCGGGGACATACTCCTACGAGCAGTACTTC. Its protein is CSARPRAGTYSYEQYF.

The chain has TRBV20-1 and TRBJ2-3; 10 bases match TRBD2. After removal of 2 bases from V and 4 bases from J, the junction contained 9 bases not matched to a gene. Germline loops: CDR1 DFQATT, CDR2 SNEGSKA (reference sequence). The CDR3 loop spans 16 amino acids. This CDR3 reads CSARFTLAGGSDTQYF. The CDR3 DNA sequence: TGCAGTGCTAGATTTACATTAGCGGGGGGTTCAGATACGCAGTATTTT.

This clonotype was detected many times. The rearrangement links TRBV27 to TRBJ1-1; weak D call: TRBD1 (6 bases). The CDR3 totals 14 residues. CDR1 is MNHEY, CDR2 SMNVEV, per germline (reference sequence). The V and J ends lost 5 bases and 4 bases respectively, with 14 bases between them. In nucleotides, the CDR3 is TGTGCCAGCAGTCCCAATACAGGGCCCACTGAAGCTTTCTTT. Translated: CASSPNTGPTEAFF.

This clonotype was seen more than once but under ten times. The rearrangement joins TRBV20-1 to TRBJ2-7; 11 bases match TRBD2. Per the germline V gene, CDR1 is DFQATT and CDR2 is SNEGSKA (reference sequence). The length of the CDR3 is 14 residues. The V and J ends lost 4 bases and 0 bases, in that order; junction bases with no gene match: 2. Here the CDR3 reads CSATGTSGSYEQYF. The CDR3 DNA reads TGCAGTGCTACGGGGACTAGCGGCTCCTACGAGCAGTACTTC.

This clonotype was seen at least ten times. The chain combines TRBV7-8 with TRBJ2-1; 8 bases map to TRBD2. With V trimmed by 5 bases and J by 12 bases, 6 bases remained unmatched. The CDR3 runs to 12 residues. Per germline, CDR1 SGHVS and CDR2 FQNEAQ. The CDR3 bases are TGTGCCAGCAGCCGAACTAGCGGATTGCAGTTCTTC. It is translated as CASSRTSGLQFF.

This sequence joins TRBV5-4 and TRBJ2-3, with 14 positions matching TRBD2. V lost 3 bases to trimming and J lost 0 bases; unmatched junction nucleotides: 6. This CDR3 region has 18 residues. Germline lookup yields CDR1 SGHNT and CDR2 YYREEE (reference sequence). The chain's CDR3 is CASSWTSGGSQSTDTQYF. In nucleotides, the CDR3 is TGTGCCAGCAGCTGGACTAGCGGGGGGTCACAAAGCACAGATACGCAGTATTTT.

This clonotype was counted at least ten times. The chain is built from TRBV7-3 and TRBJ1-4; the D is unclear. Trimming took 2 bases from V and 8 from J, leaving 9 bases between them. Germline V gives CDR1 SGHTA, CDR2 FQGTGA. The CDR3 has 13 amino acids. In DNA form, the CDR3 reads TGTGCCAGCAGCTTAGGAGGCCGCGAAAAACTGTTTTTT. Translating it yields CASSLGGREKLFF.

This clonotype was seen a handful of times. The gene calls are TRBV4-1 and TRBJ2-1, with D maybe TRBD2 (7 bases). The CDR3 covers 15 residues. V lost 5 bases, J lost 10 bases, and 21 bases lay in between. From germline, CDR1 is MGHRA and CDR2 YSYEKL. DNA for the CDR3: TGCGCCAGCAGCTTCCCCGCCGGGGGGCGGGAGGAGCAGTTCTTC. Its protein is CASSFPAGGREEQFF.

The table lists this clonotype with many counts. The rearrangement uses TRBV6-8 and TRBJ1-5, with 9 bases matching TRBD1. Germline lookup yields CDR1 MNHGY and CDR2 SAAAGT. V lost 8 bases to trimming and J lost 0 bases; unmatched junction nucleotides: 11. This CDR3 spans 17 amino acids. CDR3 in DNA: TGTGCCAGCGGGCCGGGACAGGGTTTTTATAGCAATCAGCCCCAGCATTTT. It codes for CASGPGQGFYSNQPQHF.

This clonotype was seen more than once but under ten times. Sequence at one end of the junction differs from germline and may be a read error. V and J are TRBV20-1 and TRBJ1-2, with D uncertain. Germline V lookup: CDR1 DFQATT, CDR2 SNEGSKA (reference sequence). The CDR3 length is 15 residues. The CDR3 reads CSTRDMGRQDYGYTF. CDR3 nucleotide sequence: TGCAGTACTAGAGATATGGGCAGGCAAGACTATGGCTACACCTTC.

This clonotype occurred a few times. The chain uses TRBV5-6 and TRBJ1-2, with D possibly matching TRBD1 (6 bases). Germline V gene data show CDR1 as SGHDT and CDR2 as YYEEEE. CDR3 length: 13 residues. Between the trimmed V and J ends, which lost 5 bases and 4 bases, there was a span of 12 bases. CDR3 region: CASRKDSVYGYTF. The CDR3 DNA sequence: TGTGCCAGCAGAAAGGACAGCGTCTATGGCTACACCTTC.

The sample holds many counts of this clonotype. The chain combines TRBV6-1 with TRBJ2-2; D might be TRBD1 or TRBD2, each matching 5 bases. The CDR3 length is 20 residues. Looked up from germline, CDR1 is MNHNS and CDR2 is SASEGT. With 5 bases removed from V and 7 bases from J, the gap between germline ends came to 32 bases. The CDR3 sequence: CASSYSGQGLTPFWGGELFF. DNA of the CDR3: TGTGCCAGCAGTTATTCGGGGCAGGGTTTAACCCCCTTCTGGGGCGGGGAGCTGTTTTTT.

This sequence joins TRBV19 and TRBJ1-5; D unresolved. The germline V gene encodes CDR1 LNHDA and CDR2 SQIVND (reference sequence). V was clipped by 3 bases and J by 2 bases, with 14 bases between them. The CDR3 has 16 amino acids. CDR3 sequence (DNA): TGTGCCAGTAGTATGGTTTTGGGTCCGGGCAATCAGCCCCAGCATTTT. It is translated as CASSMVLGPGNQPQHF.

The table lists this clonotype with many counts. The CDR3 nucleotides read TGTGCCAGCAGTGAAGCGTCCGGGGTTAGGGCAGATACGCAGTATTTT. It is translated as CASSEASGVRADTQYF. This sequence joins TRBV2 and TRBJ2-3; TRBD2 might be the D (5 bases). There are 16 residues in the CDR3. Germline lookup yields CDR1 SNHLY and CDR2 FYNNEI. Trimming stripped 0 bases from V and 4 bases from J, with 14 bases between. The full variable domain, completed using reference TRBV2 and TRBJ2-3, is EPEVTQTPSHQVTQMGQEVILRCVPISNHLYFYWYRQILGQKVEFLVSFYNNEISEKSEIFDDQFSVERPDGSNFTLKIRSTKLEDSAMYFCASSEASGVRADTQYFGPGTRLTVL.

This clonotype has more than one count but fewer than ten. The chain uses TRBV28 and TRBJ2-7; D might be TRBD2 (5 bases). The V gene's germline CDR1 is MDHEN and CDR2 SYDVKM. The CDR3 is made up of 16 amino acids. V lost 1 base, J lost 2 bases, and 15 bases lay in between. The CDR3 reads CASSLYEGLHAYEQYF. The CDR3 DNA reads as TGTGCCAGCAGTTTATACGAGGGCCTTCATGCCTACGAGCAGTACTTC.

CDR3: CASREDRGPDTQYF. CDR3 in DNA: TGTGCCAGCAGGGAGGACAGGGGTCCAGATACGCAGTATTTT. The rearrangement uses TRBV2 and TRBJ2-3, with 9 bases fitting TRBD1. The CDR3 length is 14 residues. Germline V gives CDR1 SNHLY, CDR2 FYNNEI. After removal of 6 bases from V and 4 bases from J, the junction contained 5 bases not matched to a gene.

This clonotype was observed at least ten times. The V and J genes are TRBV28 and TRBJ2-1; TRBD2 matches 14 bases. Germline trimming cut 6 bases from V and 10 bases from J; bases unmatched to any gene: 8. The CDR3 is 15 amino acids. Germline V gene data show CDR1 as MDHEN and CDR2 as SYDVKM. In nucleotides, the CDR3 is TGTGCCAGCAGCAGCTGGACTAGCGGGGGGAGGGAGCAGTTCTTC. Translation: CASSSWTSGGREQFF. Full variable domain (rest looked up from reference TRBV28 and TRBJ2-1): DVKVTQSSRYLVKRTGEKVFLECVQDMDHENMFWYRQDPGLGLRLIYFSYDVKMKEKGDIPEGYSVSREKKERFSLILESASTNQTSMYLCASSSWTSGGREQFFGPGTRLTVL.

The chain carries TRBV3-1 and TRBJ2-7; 8 nucleotides match TRBD1. The V and J ends lost 1 base and 5 bases, in that order; junction bases with no gene match: 4. Germline CDR1 and CDR2: LGHDT and YNNKEL (reference sequence). The CDR3 is 14 amino acids. CDR3 residues: CASSQGGQVHEQYF. CDR3 DNA sequence: TGTGCCAGCAGCCAAGGGGGACAGGTCCACGAGCAGTACTTC.

This rearrangement joins TRBV14 to TRBJ1-2, with D unresolved. V shed 5 bases and J shed 5 bases, with 12 bases lying between them. Germline-derived CDR1 and CDR2 are SGHDN and FVKESK. CDR3 length equals 13 residues. The chain's CDR3 is CASSGNPPYGYTF. The CDR3 DNA is TGTGCCAGCAGCGGTAACCCCCCATATGGCTACACCTTC. The whole variable domain, remainder taken from reference TRBV14 and TRBJ1-2, is EAGVTQFPSHSVIEKGQTVTLRCDPISGHDNLYWYRRVMGKEIKFLLHFVKESKQDESGMPNNRFLAERTGGTYSTLKVQPAELEDSGVYFCASSGNPPYGYTFGSGTRLTVV.